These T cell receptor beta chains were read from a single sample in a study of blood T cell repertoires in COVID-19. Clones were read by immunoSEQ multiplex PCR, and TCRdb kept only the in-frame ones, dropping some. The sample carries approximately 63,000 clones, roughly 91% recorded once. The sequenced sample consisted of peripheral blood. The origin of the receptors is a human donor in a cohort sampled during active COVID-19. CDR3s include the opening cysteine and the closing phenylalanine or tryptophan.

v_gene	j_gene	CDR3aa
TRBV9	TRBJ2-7	CASSVDLAGVYEQYF
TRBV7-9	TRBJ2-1	CASSLVGEEQFF
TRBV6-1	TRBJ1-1	CASSESDQMNTEAFF
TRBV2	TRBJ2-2	CASRAVQVVTTGELFF
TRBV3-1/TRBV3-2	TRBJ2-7	CASSQGYGEVGHEQYF
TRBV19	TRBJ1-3	CASSIGGAVSGNTIYF
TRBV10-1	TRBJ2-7	CASSEYLGAVQYF
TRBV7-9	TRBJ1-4	CASSAGQGAEKLFF
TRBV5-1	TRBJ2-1	CASSLVLGAYNEQFF
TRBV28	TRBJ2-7	CASRLGQGLPYEQYF
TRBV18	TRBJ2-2	CASSTAGGSNTGELFF
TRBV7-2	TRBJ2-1	CASSLMQGTYEQFF
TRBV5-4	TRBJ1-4	CASSRDRMATNEKLFF
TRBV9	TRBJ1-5	CASSVDVGGLGQPQHF
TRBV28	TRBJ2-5	CAAALISGGMETQYF
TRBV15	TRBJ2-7	CATSRDTGLMSYEQYF
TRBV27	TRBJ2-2	CASSLWPSGGMTGELFF
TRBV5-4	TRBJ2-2	CASSPGGEDTGELFF
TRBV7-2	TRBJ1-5	CASNLSGGMGQPQHF
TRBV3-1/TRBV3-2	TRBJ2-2	CASSITRTRTGELFF
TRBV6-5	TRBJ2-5	CASTFGGSRETQYF
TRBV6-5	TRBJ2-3	CATGLAGDGDTQYF
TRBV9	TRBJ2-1	CASSVDGGTYNEQFF
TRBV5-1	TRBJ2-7	CASSLQGPSYEQYF
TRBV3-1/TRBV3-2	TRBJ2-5	CASSQGFQRGEYF
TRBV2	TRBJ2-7	CASSGTSGPRVQYF
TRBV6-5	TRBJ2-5	CASSLAGVPQETQYF
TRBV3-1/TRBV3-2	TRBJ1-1	CASSVDDSRKGAFF
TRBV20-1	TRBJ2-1	CSASLAGGPVEQFF
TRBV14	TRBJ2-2	CASSRTSGSKGELFF
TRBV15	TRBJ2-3	CATSRDTSGRGGDTQYF
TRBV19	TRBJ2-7	CASSKQGPPYSYYEQYF